These T cell receptor beta chains were read from a single sample in a study of early T cells in non-severe SARS-CoV-2 infection. TCRdb re-analysed the 5' RACE reads in MiXCR, keeping a single row per CDR3 protein. The sample lists roughly 52,000 distinct CDR3 sequences, 5.5% to 8% seen once, with over 2.5% in the top ten. The sample was whole blood, taken at baseline. The receptors were sampled from an adult who was a healthcare worker with PCR-confirmed SARS-CoV-2 infection or an uninfected control (not recorded which). Both conserved end residues are part of each CDR3. The D gene is left open where the match is weak. Only some rows state a clone size, as once, few, many or a class for expanded clones.

abundance	v_gene	d_gene	j_gene	CDR3nt	CDR3aa
many	TRBV9	TRBD1	TRBJ1-2	TGTGCCAGCAGCGTAGTAGGACAGGGTGCAAGCTACACCTTC	CASSVVGQGASYTF
few	TRBV6-2/TRBV6-3	-	TRBJ2-3	TGTGCCAGCAGTGCCCTAGGGCATAGCACAGATACGCAGTATTTT	CASSALGHSTDTQYF
many	TRBV3-1	TRBD1	TRBJ2-1	TGTGCCACCCGGGACAGGGGTGCCAATGAGCAGTTCTTC	CATRDRGANEQFF
once	TRBV7-2	-	TRBJ1-1	TGTGCCAGCAGCTTCTCCGGGGCCGACACTGAAGCTTTCTTT	CASSFSGADTEAFF
many	TRBV4-2	TRBD1	TRBJ2-2	TGTGCCAGCAGCCAAGAGCCCGGGACAGGGTTCCCCGGGGAGCTGTTTTTT	CASSQEPGTGFPGELFF
few	TRBV5-8	TRBD1	TRBJ2-1	TGTGCCAGCAGCGGCCGGGACAGTTACTTCAATGAGCAGTTCTTC	CASSGRDSYFNEQFF
many	TRBV7-2	TRBD2	TRBJ2-7	TGTGCCAGCAGCTTAGTTAGCGGGGGGAGCTCCTACGAGCAGTACTTC	CASSLVSGGSSYEQYF
many	TRBV4-3	-	TRBJ2-2	TGCGCCAGTCAATATCTGAACACCGGGGAGCTGTTTTTT	CASQYLNTGELFF
many	TRBV20-1	TRBD1	TRBJ2-7	TGCAGTGCTATTCGACAGGGCCCTTACTACGAGCAGTACTTC	CSAIRQGPYYEQYF
-	TRBV18	-	TRBJ1-1	TGTGCCAGCTCACCACCATCGGGGGGTATCCGGAACACTGAAGCTTTCTTT	CASSPPSGGIRNTEAFF
many	TRBV7-2	-	TRBJ2-1	TGTGCCAGCAAGGGCTGGCAAGGGGAGCAGTTCTTC	CASKGWQGEQFF
many	TRBV18	-	TRBJ1-5	TGTGCCAGCTCACCAGGGCAGGGGCTTATGCAGCCCCAGCATTTT	CASSPGQGLMQPQHF
few	TRBV11-2	TRBD1	TRBJ2-7	TGTGCCAGCAGCGTGCCGGGACAGACGTACTTC	CASSVPGQTYF
few	TRBV20-1	-	TRBJ2-5	TGCAGTGCCTCCAGTCAGAGGGAGACCCAGTACTTC	CSASSQRETQYF